This TCR beta chain was identified during a study of T-cell memory formation after mild COVID-19. The CDR3 length is 15 residues. V was clipped by 7 bases and J by 1 base, with 16 bases between them. From germline, CDR1 is SNHLY and CDR2 FYNNEI. Constant-segment primers were used for 5'RACE, and the resulting TCR alpha and TCR beta cDNA libraries carried sample barcodes and UMIs. Via MiXCR, TCRdb re-called the 5' RACE reads, giving one row per CDR3 protein. The data show 500,000 to 650,000 distinct CDR3 sequences, 20% to 25% seen once. The sequenced material came from PBMCs or a T cell subset sorted from them (not recorded which). The sequence came from an adult woman who had mild COVID-19 (a few samples of this study predate the infection). Cell type and time point are not known. V gene TRBV2 combines with J gene TRBJ1-2; D remains unclear. The CDR3 region is CASKGDSTNNYGYTF. The CDR3 DNA sequence: TGTGCCAGCAAGGGAGACTCGACGAATAACTATGGCTACACCTTC.